This paragraph reports one TCR beta chain. This CDR3 contains 14 residues. CDR1 and CDR2 (germline): MNHNY, SVGAGI (reference sequence). With V trimmed by 5 bases and J by 0 bases, 3 bases remained unmatched. The entry originates in a study of CD4 T cell repertoires in COVID-19. Sequencing was done directly on freshly isolated, uncultured memory T cells. Profiled with immunoSEQ multiplex PCR; TCRdb holds only in-frame clones, not every one. Found here are 20,000 to 30,000 clones, over 90% of them singletons; the top ten hold more than 0.55%. Sample: circulating follicular helper CD4+ T cells (cTfh) from blood, taken before the COVID-19 pandemic. The source of this sequence is a human donor who had COVID-19. The chain couples TRBV6-6 to TRBJ1-1, with 7 bases matching TRBD1. The chain's CDR3 is CASSPTGLNTEAFF. CDR3 bases: TGTGCCAGCAGTCCGACAGGGTTGAACACTGAAGCTTTCTTT.